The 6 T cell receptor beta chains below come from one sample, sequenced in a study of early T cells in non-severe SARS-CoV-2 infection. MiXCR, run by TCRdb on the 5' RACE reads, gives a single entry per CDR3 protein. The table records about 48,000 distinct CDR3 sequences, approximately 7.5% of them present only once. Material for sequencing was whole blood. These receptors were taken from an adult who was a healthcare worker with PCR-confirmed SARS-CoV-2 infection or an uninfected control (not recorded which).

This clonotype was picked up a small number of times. The CDR3, as DNA: TGCGCCAGCAGCCAAGCCGGGACAGGGTCTAACTATGGCTACACCTTC. This encodes CASSQAGTGSNYGYTF. The chain recombines TRBV4-1 with TRBJ1-2; 9 nucleotides match TRBD1. Trimming removed 1 base from V and 0 bases from J; junction bases left unmatched: 3. CDR1 MGHRA and CDR2 YSYEKL come from the germline V gene. The CDR3 is made up of 16 amino acids.

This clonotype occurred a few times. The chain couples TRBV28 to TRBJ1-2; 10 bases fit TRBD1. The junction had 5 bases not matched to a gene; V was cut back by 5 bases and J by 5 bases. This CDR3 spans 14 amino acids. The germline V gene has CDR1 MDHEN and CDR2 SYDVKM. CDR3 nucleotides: TGTGCCAGCAGTCTGGACAGGGGGAGGTATGGCTACACCTTC. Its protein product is CASSLDRGRYGYTF.

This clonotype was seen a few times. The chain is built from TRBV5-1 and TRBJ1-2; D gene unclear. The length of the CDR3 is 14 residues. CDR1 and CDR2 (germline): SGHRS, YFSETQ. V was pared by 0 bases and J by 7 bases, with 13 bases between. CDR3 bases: TGCGCCAGCAGCTTGGCCGACCCCGCGCGTGGCTACACCTTC. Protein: CASSLADPARGYTF.

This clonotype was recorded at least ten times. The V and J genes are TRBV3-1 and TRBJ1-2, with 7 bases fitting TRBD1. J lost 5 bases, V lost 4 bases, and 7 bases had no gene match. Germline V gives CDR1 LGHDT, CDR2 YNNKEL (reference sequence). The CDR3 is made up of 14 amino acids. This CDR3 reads CASSPRDSPYGYTF. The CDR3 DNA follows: TGTGCCAGCAGCCCCCGGGACAGTCCTTATGGCTACACCTTC.

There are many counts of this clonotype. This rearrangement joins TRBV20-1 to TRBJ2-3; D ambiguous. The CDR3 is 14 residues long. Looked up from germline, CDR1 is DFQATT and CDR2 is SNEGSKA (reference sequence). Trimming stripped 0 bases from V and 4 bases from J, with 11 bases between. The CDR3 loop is CSARDGHGADTQYF. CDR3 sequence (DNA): TGCAGTGCTAGAGATGGCCATGGCGCAGATACGCAGTATTTT.

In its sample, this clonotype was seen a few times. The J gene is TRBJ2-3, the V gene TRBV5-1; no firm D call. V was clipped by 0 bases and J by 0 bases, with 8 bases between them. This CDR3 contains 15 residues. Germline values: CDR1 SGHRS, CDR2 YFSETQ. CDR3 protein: CASSLGRSSTDTQYF. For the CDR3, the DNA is TGCGCCAGCAGCTTGGGCAGGTCTAGCACAGATACGCAGTATTTT.